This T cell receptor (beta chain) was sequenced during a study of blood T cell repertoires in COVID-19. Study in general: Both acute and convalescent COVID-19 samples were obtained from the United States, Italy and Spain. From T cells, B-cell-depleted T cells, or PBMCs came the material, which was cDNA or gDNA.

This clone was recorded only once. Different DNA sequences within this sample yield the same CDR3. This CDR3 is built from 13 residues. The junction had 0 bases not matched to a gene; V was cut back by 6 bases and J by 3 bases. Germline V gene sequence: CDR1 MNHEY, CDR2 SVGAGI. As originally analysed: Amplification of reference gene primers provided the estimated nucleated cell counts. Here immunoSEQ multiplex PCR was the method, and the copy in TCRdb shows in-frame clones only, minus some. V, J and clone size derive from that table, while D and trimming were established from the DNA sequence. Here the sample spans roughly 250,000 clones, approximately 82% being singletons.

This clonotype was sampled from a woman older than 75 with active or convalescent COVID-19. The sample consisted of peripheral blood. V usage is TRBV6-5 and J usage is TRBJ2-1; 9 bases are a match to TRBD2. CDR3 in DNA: TGTGCCAGCAGACTAGCGGGCTACAATGAGCAGTTCTTC. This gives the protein CASRLAGYNEQFF.